This T cell receptor (beta chain) derives from a study of OX40 agonist ivuxolimab in advanced cancers. Overall study context: Patients were roughly 81% male with ages roughly 20 to 80, mean around 61. Study-wide results and limits: At 0.1 to 3.0 mg/kg, clonal expansion of CD4+ and CD8+ blood T cells had occurred by week 6. People who partly responded at 0.1-3.0 mg/kg had some of the least clonal expansion seen.

The investigators sampled blood at baseline, at cycle 4 day 1, and at cycle 7 day 1. To note about this clone: Its antigen is as yet unknown.

Assay used: immunoSEQ multiplex PCR; TCRdb lists only in-frame clones, some missing. The repertoire holds approximately 25,000 clones, with 65% to 85% as singletons. V shed 6 bases and J shed 7 bases, with 12 bases lying between them. From germline, CDR1 is MNHEY and CDR2 SVGAGI. The CDR3 has 12 amino acids. The chain couples TRBV6-5 to TRBJ2-5, with TRBD1 as a possible D gene (6 bases). This sequence originates from an adult with an advanced solid tumor such as melanoma, head and neck, liver or kidney cancer. The starting material was CD4+ or CD8+ T cells sorted from blood, obtained in a trial of the OX40 agonist ivuxolimab. The CDR3 sequence is CASREGVGTQYF. The CDR3 nucleotides are TGTGCCAGCAGAGAGGGGGTCGGGACCCAGTACTTC.